The 29 T cell receptor beta chains given below trace back to one sample, sequenced in a study of T cell changes during pregnancy in multiple sclerosis. Measured with immunoSEQ multiplex PCR; TCRdb has only the in-frame clones, and not every one. The sample includes roughly 20,000 clones, around nine tenths of them seen just once. The specimen comprised CD4+ T cells from peripheral blood mononuclear cells, sampled in the first trimester of pregnancy. The origin of the receptors is a female donor in good health, enrolled as a control in a pregnancy study.

This chain uses TRBV6-5 with TRBJ2-2, with D maybe TRBD1 (6 bases). Trimming took off 0 bases at V and 8 bases at J, with 10 bases between the two ends. The CDR3 length is 14 residues. Per the germline V gene, CDR1 is MNHEY and CDR2 is SVGAGI. This CDR3 is CASSYSRTEGELFF. The CDR3 DNA reads as TGTGCCAGCAGTTACTCGAGGACAGAGGGGGAGCTGTTTTTT.

The V call is TRBV30, the J call TRBJ1-1, with D unresolved. Trimming pared 3 bases from V and 5 bases from J, leaving 19 bases between. The CDR3 length is 15 residues. Germline V gene lookup returns CDR1 GTSNPN and CDR2 SVGIG (reference sequence). For the CDR3, the DNA is TGTGCCTGGAGGCCCCGAGACTTCAGTCGGACTGAAGCTTTCTTT. Its translation: CAWRPRDFSRTEAFF. The entire variable domain, with the rest obtained from reference TRBV30 and TRBJ1-1, is as follows: SQTIHQWPATLVQPVGSPLSLECTVEGTSNPNLYWYRQAAGRGLQLLFYSVGIGQISSEVPQNLSASRPQDRQFILSSKKLLLSDSGFYLCAWRPRDFSRTEAFFGQGTRLTVV.

This chain links TRBV30 with TRBJ2-7; 10 bases agree with TRBD1. This CDR3 spans 14 amino acids. V trimming: 8 bases; J trimming: 7 bases; junction bases outside the gene matches: 14. CDR1 GTSNPN and CDR2 SVGIG come from the germline V gene (reference sequence). The CDR3 bases are TGTGCCGCTCTACCCGGGACAGGGGTCTATGAGCAGTACTTC. Residues: CAALPGTGVYEQYF.

The J gene is TRBJ1-2, the V gene TRBV19; TRBD1 aligns across 9 bases. The ends lost 4 bases at V and 8 bases at J; junction bases unmatched: 5. Germline V CDR1 and CDR2: LNHDA, SQIVND (reference sequence). This CDR3 comprises 13 residues. The CDR3 bases are TGTGCCAGTAGTACAACAGGGGGCGGAGGCTACACCTTC. Encoded protein: CASSTTGGGGYTF.

Turning to this clone: Other DNA sequences from this sample encode an identical CDR3 as well. The genes are TRBV6-5 and TRBJ1-3, with TRBD1 matching over 8 bases. The CDR3 extends over 15 amino acids. With 2 bases clipped from V and 4 bases from J, the junction kept 4 bases outside the gene matches. Germline V gives CDR1 MNHEY, CDR2 SVGAGI. DNA of the CDR3: TGTGCCAGCAGTTACACGACAGGGGCGGGAAACACCATATATTTT. This gives the protein CASSYTTGAGNTIYF.

The rearrangement joins TRBV7-8 to TRBJ2-2; 8 positions agree with TRBD1. Germline V gene lookup returns CDR1 SGHVS and CDR2 FQNEAQ. The CDR3 covers 17 residues. V gave up 8 bases and J gave up 2 bases; unmatched junction bases: 13. CDR3 DNA: TGTGCCAGCCAAGACTTGGCCGGGACAGGTAACACCGGGGAGCTGTTTTTT. The encoded protein is CASQDLAGTGNTGELFF.

This chain links TRBV30 with TRBJ2-1, with a weak D call TRBD2 (6 bases). The CDR3 covers 17 residues. Germline V gene sequence: CDR1 GTSNPN, CDR2 SVGIG (reference sequence). Trimming took off 3 bases at V and 0 bases at J, with 18 bases between the two ends. The CDR3 DNA is TGTGCCTGGAGGGAACCGGGACTTCCGAGCTCCTACAATGAGCAGTTCTTC. Translating gives CAWREPGLPSSYNEQFF.

The chain combines TRBV18 with TRBJ1-2; 10 bases agree with TRBD1. This CDR3 is 17 amino acids long. Germline V gives CDR1 KGHSH, CDR2 LQKENI. Unmatched junction bases numbered 7, after V lost 0 bases and J lost 3 bases. The CDR3 protein is CASSPPGQGFIDYGYTF. DNA of the CDR3: TGTGCCAGCTCACCACCGGGACAGGGGTTTATAGACTATGGCTACACCTTC.

V is TRBV18 and J is TRBJ2-6, with no clear D. Trimming took off 3 bases at V and 0 bases at J, with 9 bases between the two ends. Germline assignment: CDR1 KGHSH and CDR2 LQKENI. The CDR3 has 16 residues. CDR3 in DNA: TGTGCCAGCTCACCGCGCGGTGCCTCTGGGGCCAACGTCCTGACTTTC. As protein: CASSPRGASGANVLTF.

This chain uses TRBV29-1 with TRBJ1-5; D remains ambiguous. Germline-derived CDR1 and CDR2 are SQVTM and ANQGSEA. V lost 4 bases to trimming and J lost 0 bases, with 7 bases between them. The CDR3 length is 13 residues. Written as DNA, the CDR3 is TGCAGCGTTGTCGGGGATAGCAATCAGCCCCAGCATTTT. Translating gives CSVVGDSNQPQHF.

The chain links TRBV10-3 to TRBJ2-5; D gene unclear. Germline CDR1 reads ENHRY; CDR2 reads SYGVKD. CDR3 size: 14 residues. V was shortened by 3 bases and J by 0 bases, with 8 bases between the two germline ends. In DNA, the CDR3 is TGTGCCATCAGTGATACCCTATACCAAGAGACCCAGTACTTC. Protein product: CAISDTLYQETQYF.

V is TRBV5-6 and J is TRBJ2-7; the match to TRBD2 covers 9 bases. Germline lookup yields CDR1 SGHDT and CDR2 YYEEEE. The CDR3 runs to 14 residues. J lost 4 bases, V lost 2 bases, and 4 bases had no gene match. The CDR3 coding sequence is TGTGCCAGCAGCTTTCCGGGACTAGCTTACGAGCAGTACTTC. Translated, it gives CASSFPGLAYEQYF.

This rearrangement joins TRBV7-8 to TRBJ2-1; 14 bases align to TRBD2. This CDR3 comprises 18 residues. Germline CDR1 SGHVS, CDR2 FQNEAQ. V lost 1 base to trimming and J lost 12 bases; unmatched junction nucleotides: 14. DNA of the CDR3: TGTGCCAGCAGCTTAGTTGAGGGACTAGCGGGAGCAGGGGTGGGGCAGTTCTTC. Its protein product is CASSLVEGLAGAGVGQFF.

The rearrangement links TRBV5-1 to TRBJ1-4, with D uncertain. Germline lookup yields CDR1 SGHRS and CDR2 YFSETQ. V lost 2 bases and J 1 base, leaving 18 bases between the germline ends. The CDR3 totals 18 residues. CDR3 protein: CASSFYRDSKITNEKLFF. CDR3 DNA: TGCGCCAGCAGCTTCTACCGGGATTCCAAAATAACTAATGAAAAACTGTTTTTT.

The CDR3 sequence is CASSPWATGASYEQYF. CDR3 coding DNA: TGCGCCAGCAGCCCCTGGGCGACAGGCGCCTCCTACGAGCAGTACTTC. The chain employs TRBV5-1 and TRBJ2-7; D might be TRBD1 (6 bases). CDR3 length: 16 amino acids. Germline V lookup: CDR1 SGHRS, CDR2 YFSETQ. Trimming cost V 4 bases and J 0 bases, with 17 bases left between them.

In this sample, this clone turned up once. This chain connects TRBV9 to TRBJ1-2, with 7 bases matching TRBD1. The CDR3 sequence is 14 residues long. The trim removed 3 bases at V and 0 bases at J, leaving 2 bases unmatched. Germline V gene data show CDR1 as SGDLS and CDR2 as YYNGEE. The CDR3 bases are TGTGCCAGCAGCGCCGGGACAGCTAACTATGGCTACACCTTC. It specifies CASSAGTANYGYTF.

V is TRBV11-2 and J is TRBJ2-7; possibly TRBD2 for D (5 bases). The germline V gene has CDR1 SGHAT and CDR2 FQNNGV. This CDR3 contains 15 residues. Between the trimmed V and J ends, which lost 3 bases and 0 bases, there was a span of 12 bases. The CDR3 nucleotides are TGTGCCAGCAGCTTCTTCGAGGGCGGCTCCTACGAGCAGTACTTC. Amino acids: CASSFFEGGSYEQYF.

The chain links TRBV30 to TRBJ1-2; TRBD1 matches at 7 bases. Germline V gene lookup returns CDR1 GTSNPN and CDR2 SVGIG (reference sequence). Trimming took 6 bases from V and 7 from J; bases not matched to a gene: 14. The CDR3 loop spans 14 amino acids. The CDR3: CACSLQGHWGGYTF. For the CDR3, the DNA is TGTGCCTGCAGCCTACAGGGGCACTGGGGTGGCTACACCTTC.

The CDR3 protein is CASSEPPGLAGELDEQFF. CDR3 sequence (DNA): TGTGCCAGCAGTGAACCACCCGGACTAGCGGGAGAGTTAGATGAGCAGTTCTTC. The chain has TRBV6-1 and TRBJ2-1, with 13 nucleotides matching TRBD2. The CDR3 has 18 residues. The germline CDR1 and CDR2 sequences are MNHNS and SASEGT. V lost 2 bases, J lost 8 bases, and 12 bases stayed unmatched.

The chain carries TRBV6-1 and TRBJ2-7, with 9 bases matching TRBD1. The germline V gene encodes CDR1 MNHNS and CDR2 SASEGT. The CDR3 has 14 amino acids. With 5 bases clipped from V and 4 bases from J, the junction kept 6 bases outside the gene matches. This CDR3 is CASSTGDRGYEQYF. CDR3 nucleotides: TGTGCCAGCAGTACGGGAGACAGGGGGTACGAGCAGTACTTC.

CDR3: CASSLDLGVSEAFF. The CDR3 nucleotides read TGTGCCAGCAGCTTAGATCTCGGGGTGTCTGAAGCTTTCTTT. V is TRBV11-2 and J is TRBJ1-1; D is unresolved. V gave up 0 bases and J gave up 6 bases, with 11 bases separating them. Germline V gene sequence: CDR1 SGHAT, CDR2 FQNNGV. The CDR3 is 14 amino acids.

The chain has TRBV18 and TRBJ2-3, with D possibly matching TRBD2 (5 bases). Trimming pared 3 bases from V and 0 bases from J, leaving 19 bases between. The length of the CDR3 is 18 residues. Germline assignment: CDR1 KGHSH and CDR2 LQKENI. CDR3 amino acids: CASSPASRGVISTDTQYF. CDR3 nucleotide sequence: TGTGCCAGCTCACCCGCCTCCCGGGGAGTAATTAGCACAGATACGCAGTATTTT.

The chain has TRBV19 and TRBJ1-1; D is possibly TRBD1 (6 bases). V was shortened by 4 bases and J by 4 bases, with 16 bases between the two germline ends. There are 15 residues in the CDR3. Germline assignment: CDR1 LNHDA and CDR2 SQIVND (reference sequence). The CDR3 region has the DNA TGTGCCAGTAGTACCCTGGGGGCAGAGGGCACTGAAGCTTTCTTT. Translation gives CASSTLGAEGTEAFF. The variable domain in full, with the rest retrieved from reference TRBV19 and TRBJ1-1, is DGGITQSPKYLFRKEGQNVTLSCEQNLNHDAMYWYRQDPGQGLRLIYYSQIVNDFQKGDIAEGYSVSREKKESFPLTVTSAQKNPTAFYLCASSTLGAEGTEAFFGQGTRLTVV.

This CDR3 reads CSAKPGQGYGYTF. The CDR3 nucleotides read TGCAGCGCTAAACCGGGACAGGGCTATGGCTACACCTTC. The chain is built from TRBV29-1 and TRBJ1-2; 9 bases align to TRBD1. Germline V gene sequence: CDR1 SQVTM, CDR2 ANQGSEA. V gave up 7 bases and J gave up 4 bases; unmatched junction bases: 7. The length of the CDR3 is 13 residues.

The rearrangement joins TRBV29-1 to TRBJ1-3, with D hard to call. Trimming took off 2 bases at V and 2 bases at J, with 10 bases between the two ends. Germline CDR1 SQVTM, CDR2 ANQGSEA. The CDR3 consists of 14 residues. CDR3 DNA sequence: TGCAGCGTTGAATCCGGGTTCGCTGGAAACACCATATATTTT. Its protein product is CSVESGFAGNTIYF.

This clone is a singleton in its sample. The chain couples TRBV11-2 to TRBJ2-1, with a tentative D call TRBD1 (6 bases). The CDR3 is made up of 14 amino acids. Trimming left V 1 base short and J 2 bases short, with 6 bases between. In germline, CDR1 is SGHAT, CDR2 FQNNGV. In nucleotides, the CDR3 is TGTGCCAGCAGCTTAGGACAGGCCTACAATGAGCAGTTCTTC. Translating it yields CASSLGQAYNEQFF. The whole variable domain, remainder taken from reference TRBV11-2 and TRBJ2-1, is EAGVAQSPRYKIIEKRQSVAFWCNPISGHATLYWYQQILGQGPKLLIQFQNNGVVDDSQLPKDRFSAERLKGVDSTLKIQPAKLEDSAVYLCASSLGQAYNEQFFGPGTRLTVL.

The rearrangement uses TRBV7-9 and TRBJ1-2; TRBD1 matches at 8 bases. The CDR3 loop spans 14 amino acids. After removal of 5 bases from V and 6 bases from J, the junction contained 8 bases not matched to a gene. The V gene's germline CDR1 is SEHNR and CDR2 FQNEAQ (reference sequence). This chain's CDR3 is CASSPDRDWNGYTF. The CDR3 DNA follows: TGTGCCAGCAGCCCGGACAGGGACTGGAATGGCTACACCTTC.

The chain combines TRBV5-1 with TRBJ2-3; TRBD2 matches at 10 bases. CDR1 is SGHRS and CDR2 is YFSETQ in the germline V gene. The CDR3 loop spans 16 amino acids. V lost 6 bases, J lost 2 bases, and 9 bases stayed unmatched. The CDR3 bases are TGCGCCAGCACTCCTAGCGGGAGAGTAATCACAGATACGCAGTATTTT. It codes for CASTPSGRVITDTQYF.

This rearrangement joins TRBV7-8 to TRBJ2-5, with 10 bases fitting TRBD2. The V gene's germline CDR1 is SGHVS and CDR2 FQNEAQ. V shed 4 bases and J 2 bases; nucleotides not matched to a gene: 7. There are 16 residues in the CDR3. CDR3 sequence (DNA): TGTGCCAGCAGCTCATTACTAGCGGGGATGCAAGAGACCCAGTACTTC. Encoded protein: CASSSLLAGMQETQYF. The variable domain in full, completed from reference TRBV7-8 and TRBJ2-5, reads GAGVSQSPRYKVAKRGQDVALRCDPISGHVSLFWYQQALGQGPEFLTYFQNEAQLDKSGLPSDRFFAERPEGSVSTLKIQRTQQEDSAVYLCASSSLLAGMQETQYFGPGTRLLVL.